One sample yielded the 22 T cell receptor beta chains listed below, sequenced in a study of post-analysis software for immune sequencing data. Study-level points and caveats: A few TRBV segments (TRBV5-6, TRBV5-1 and TRBV20-1 among them) occurred more frequently in patients than in controls.

These receptors have no identified antigens. TCR beta cDNA libraries included unique molecular identifiers. TCRdb used MiXCR to reprocess the PCR reads, holding one entry per CDR3 protein. The sample gives some 800,000 distinct CDR3 sequences, about half of which show up once; roughly 5% is in the top ten. Sequenced material: blood. These receptor sequences come from a girl aged 5 to 17 with multiple sclerosis.

Remarks on this clonotype: The junction does not match germline at one end; this may be a read error. The chain links TRBV6-5 to TRBJ2-5; 8 bases agree with TRBD1. CDR1 and CDR2 (germline): MNHEY, SVGAGI. CDR3 length: 11 amino acids. The CDR3 loop is CTSTGGETQYF. The CDR3 DNA sequence: TGTACCAGCACAGGGGGAGAGACCCAGTACTTC.

This clonotype was counted between two and nine times. J is TRBJ2-1 and V is TRBV20-1; possible D gene TRBD2, 5 bases. Trimming took off 4 bases at V and 9 bases at J, with 13 bases between the two ends. In germline, CDR1 is DFQATT, CDR2 SNEGSKA (reference sequence). The CDR3 runs to 12 residues. The CDR3 nucleotides read TGCAGTGCTAACGAATTGGGAGCTGAGCAGTTCTTC. It encodes CSANELGAEQFF.

V is TRBV11-3 and J is TRBJ2-1, with D maybe TRBD2 (5 bases). Trimming removed 1 base from V and 4 bases from J, with 14 bases in between. Germline CDR1 reads SGHNT; CDR2 reads YENEEA. The CDR3 length is 16 residues. CDR3 region: CASSLGASRLYNEQFF. CDR3 nucleotides: TGTGCCAGCAGCTTAGGGGCTAGCAGGTTGTACAATGAGCAGTTCTTC.

A few counts support this clonotype. The chain links TRBV29-1 to TRBJ1-2; D is possibly TRBD1 (5 bases). V was clipped by 4 bases and J by 5 bases, with 11 bases between them. There are 12 residues in the CDR3. The germline CDR1 and CDR2 sequences are SQVTM and ANQGSEA. The CDR3 DNA sequence: TGCAGCGTTGGAGGCACAGGTTATGGCTACACCTTC. Residues: CSVGGTGYGYTF. Together with reference TRBV29-1 and TRBJ1-2, the CDR3 gives the full variable domain: SAVISQKPSRDICQRGTSLTIQCQVDSQVTMMFWYRQQPGQSLTLIATANQGSEATYESGFVIDKFPISRPNLTFSTLTVSNMSPEDSSIYLCSVGGTGYGYTFGSGTRLTVV.

The chain links TRBV5-1 to TRBJ2-4, with 12 bases fitting TRBD2. The better agreement between TRBJ2-7 and the DNA end casts doubt on the J call. The CDR3 length is 18 residues. Germline V gene sequence: CDR1 SGHRS, CDR2 YFSETQ. The CDR3 DNA reads as TGCGCCAGCAGCGCGCACACGACTAGCGGGAGAACTCCCTACGAGCAGTACTTC. Its protein is CASSAHTTSGRTPYEQYF.

The chain has TRBV7-6 and TRBJ2-1; 10 bases agree with TRBD2. This CDR3 is built from 13 residues. CDR1 is SGHVS and CDR2 is FNYEAQ in the germline V gene. The V and J ends lost 5 bases and 8 bases, in that order; junction bases with no gene match: 3. CDR3 sequence reads: CASSPGTSDEQFF. In DNA, the CDR3 is TGTGCCAGCAGCCCGGGGACTAGCGATGAGCAGTTCTTC.

The rearrangement links TRBV19 to TRBJ2-1, with 8 bases matching TRBD2. The CDR3 is 14 residues long. Trimming removed 7 bases from V and 6 bases from J; junction bases left unmatched: 8. Per germline, CDR1 LNHDA and CDR2 SQIVND (reference sequence). CDR3 sequence (DNA): TGTGCCAGTAATCAAGCGGGAGATTTCAATGAGCAGTTCTTC. This translates into CASNQAGDFNEQFF. Combining the CDR3 with reference TRBV19 and TRBJ2-1 gives the whole variable domain DGGITQSPKYLFRKEGQNVTLSCEQNLNHDAMYWYRQDPGQGLRLIYYSQIVNDFQKGDIAEGYSVSREKKESFPLTVTSAQKNPTAFYLCASNQAGDFNEQFFGPGTRLTVL.

The CDR3 DNA reads TGCAGTGCTAGTGTCACCGGCTATCGCAATGAGCAGTACTTC. Amino acid sequence: CSASVTGYRNEQYF. The chain uses TRBV20-1 and TRBJ2-5; D remains unclear. Germline CDR1 reads DFQATT; CDR2 reads SNEGSKA (reference sequence). Trimming cost V 3 bases and J 11 bases, with 22 bases left between them. The CDR3 covers 14 residues.

In this sample, this clonotype turned up a few times. The V and J genes are TRBV11-2 and TRBJ2-5, with D perhaps TRBD1 or TRBD2 (5 bases each). Germline V gene sequence: CDR1 SGHAT, CDR2 FQNNGV. V dropped 1 base and J dropped 2 bases, with 14 bases sitting between them. This CDR3 contains 16 residues. CDR3 amino acids: CASSLGSQGRQETQYF. In DNA form, the CDR3 reads TGTGCCAGCAGCTTAGGTAGCCAGGGACGGCAAGAGACCCAGTACTTC.

The rearrangement joins TRBV5-5 to TRBJ2-7; D call uncertain. The DNA end favors TRBJ2-5, so the J call may be wrong. This CDR3 has 15 amino acids. The germline V gene encodes CDR1 SGHKS and CDR2 YYEKEE (reference sequence). CDR3 sequence: CASSLAGRSRKTQYF. The CDR3 DNA is TGTGCCAGCAGCTTGGCCGGAAGAAGTCGGAAGACCCAGTACTTC.

This clonotype was observed a handful of times. This sequence joins TRBV29-1 and TRBJ2-4; D remains unclear. The J call may be mistaken, given a closer DNA end match to TRBJ2-7. This CDR3 has 14 residues. The germline gives CDR1 SQVTM, CDR2 ANQGSEA. This CDR3 reads CSAYLGSPSGEQYF. As DNA, the CDR3 is TGCAGCGCGTACTTGGGCAGTCCCTCAGGCGAGCAGTACTTC.

The table lists this clonotype with a few counts. This chain links TRBV11-2 with TRBJ2-1; 10 bases fit TRBD2. Unmatched junction bases numbered 6, after V lost 5 bases and J lost 5 bases. In germline, CDR1 is SGHAT, CDR2 FQNNGV. The CDR3 runs 15 residues. The CDR3 nucleotides are TGTGCCAGCAGCGGGGGACTAGCGTCGAACAATGAGCAGTTCTTC. Its protein is CASSGGLASNNEQFF.

This chain connects TRBV28 to TRBJ2-7; 11 bases fit TRBD2. This CDR3 comprises 14 residues. V was clipped by 9 bases and J by 2 bases; unmatched bases: 6. Germline V CDR1 and CDR2: MDHEN, SYDVKM. Here the CDR3 reads CASVAGGPAYEQYF. CDR3 DNA sequence: TGTGCCAGTGTAGCGGGAGGGCCCGCCTACGAGCAGTACTTC.

Turning to this clonotype: At one boundary the junction diverges from the germline segment, which might be a read error. V and J are TRBV20-1 and TRBJ2-7; 8 bases fit TRBD2. The germline V gene has CDR1 DFQATT and CDR2 SNEGSKA (reference sequence). This CDR3 region has 14 residues. CDR3 DNA sequence: TGCAGTGCCCTAACGGGGGGGGCTAGCGGCGAGCAGCACTTC. Encoded protein: CSALTGGASGEQHF.

This clonotype has just a few counts. The chain employs TRBV10-3 and TRBJ2-7; no clear D. Germline CDR1 ENHRY, CDR2 SYGVKD. V dropped 0 bases and J dropped 2 bases, with 5 bases sitting between them. The CDR3 totals 13 residues. The CDR3 is CAISESGAYEQYF. The CDR3 DNA reads as TGTGCCATCAGTGAGTCTGGGGCCTACGAGCAGTACTTC.

The chain is built from TRBV27 and TRBJ2-1; 8 nucleotides match TRBD2. The CDR3 spans 16 residues. The germline CDR1 and CDR2 sequences are MNHEY and SMNVEV (reference sequence). V shed 0 bases and J 9 bases; nucleotides not matched to a gene: 10. The CDR3 is CASSLSMAGGSGEQFF. In DNA form, the CDR3 reads TGTGCCAGCAGTTTATCGATGGCGGGAGGATCCGGTGAGCAGTTCTTC.

The table lists this clonotype with a few counts. The chain has TRBV29-1 and TRBJ2-7; D may be TRBD2 (6 bases). V lost 4 bases, J lost 0 bases, and 19 bases lay in between. Germline lookup yields CDR1 SQVTM and CDR2 ANQGSEA. This CDR3 spans 16 amino acids. As DNA, the CDR3 is TGCAGCGTTGCCCAAGAAAGGAGGGCCAGCTCCTACGAGCAGTACTTC. Protein: CSVAQERRASSYEQYF.

The genes are TRBV7-8 and TRBJ2-3; 8 bases match TRBD1. The germline V gene has CDR1 SGHVS and CDR2 FQNEAQ. Trimming took 4 bases from V and 2 from J; bases not matched to a gene: 8. This CDR3 has 16 amino acids. CDR3 coding DNA: TGTGCCAGCAGCTCCCGAGTGGACAGGGACACAGATACGCAGTATTTT. Its translation is CASSSRVDRDTDTQYF.

This clonotype has a handful of counts. The J gene is TRBJ2-7, the V gene TRBV7-2; TRBD1 agrees at 7 bases. Germline CDR1 reads SGHTA; CDR2 reads FQGNSA. The CDR3 spans 13 residues. V dropped 5 bases and J dropped 4; count of bases not matched to a gene: 5. The CDR3 sequence is CASSTDRAYEQYF. The CDR3 coding sequence is TGTGCCAGCAGCACCGACAGGGCTTACGAGCAGTACTTC.

V and J are TRBV10-3 and TRBJ2-5, with 10 bases lining up with TRBD2. There are 18 residues in the CDR3. Germline trimming cut 2 bases from V and 3 bases from J; bases unmatched to any gene: 12. Looked up from germline, CDR1 is ENHRY and CDR2 is SYGVKD. CDR3 nucleotides: TGTGCCATCAGTGAGCGGACTAGCGGAAGGCCGGGGAAAGAGACCCAGTACTTC. Translating it yields CAISERTSGRPGKETQYF.

The rearrangement uses TRBV12-5 and TRBJ1-2; 8 bases are a match to TRBD1. CDR1 is LGHNT, CDR2 FRNRAP, per germline. The CDR3 is 17 amino acids. The ends lost 6 bases at V and 4 bases at J; junction bases unmatched: 16. CDR3 nucleotides: TGTGCTAGTGGATTTGGGACAGGAAGTTCCCCGGTCTATGGCTACACCTTC. Residues: CASGFGTGSSPVYGYTF. Complete variable domain (other parts from reference TRBV12-5 and TRBJ1-2): DARVTQTPRHKVTEMGQEVTMRCQPILGHNTVFWYRQTMMQGLELLAYFRNRAPLDDSGMPKDRFSAEMPDATLATLKIQPSEPRDSAVYFCASGFGTGSSPVYGYTFGSGTRLTVV.

The V call is TRBV29-1, the J call TRBJ2-1; D perhaps matches TRBD2 (6 bases). The CDR3 runs to 13 residues. Germline CDR1 SQVTM, CDR2 ANQGSEA. The V and J ends lost 3 bases and 8 bases respectively, with 14 bases between them. The CDR3 nucleotides are TGCAGCGTTGAGATCGGACGGGAGTATGAGCAGTTCTTC. This sequence encodes CSVEIGREYEQFF.